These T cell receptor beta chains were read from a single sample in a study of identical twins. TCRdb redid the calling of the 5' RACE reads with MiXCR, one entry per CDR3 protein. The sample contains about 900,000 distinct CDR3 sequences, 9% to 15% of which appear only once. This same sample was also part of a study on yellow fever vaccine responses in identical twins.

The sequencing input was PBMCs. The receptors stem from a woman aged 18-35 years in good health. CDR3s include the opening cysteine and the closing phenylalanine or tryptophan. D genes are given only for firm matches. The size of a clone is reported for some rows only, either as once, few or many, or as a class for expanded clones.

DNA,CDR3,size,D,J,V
TGTGCCAGCAATCTTGGAGGGGGGCCCCAGCATTTT,CASNLGGGPQHF,many,-,TRBJ1-5,TRBV7-9
TGCGCCAGCAGCTTGGCCGGGACGGGAGGAGCCTACGAGCAGTACTTC,CASSLAGTGGAYEQYF,few,TRBD2,TRBJ2-7,TRBV5-1
TGTGCCGCCACAGTGAACACTGAAGCTTTCTTT,CAATVNTEAFF,-,-,TRBJ1-1,TRBV2
TGTGCCAGCAGTTCGGGACTAGATTTCGCCGGGGAGCTGTTTTTT,CASSSGLDFAGELFF,-,TRBD2,TRBJ2-2,TRBV12-3/TRBV12-4
TGCAGTGCTAGTCCACCCAAGGAGTCTGCCAAAAACATTCAGTACTTC,CSASPPKESAKNIQYF,-,-,TRBJ2-4,TRBV20-1
TGCGCCAGCAGCTCGGAGGGGTTGACAGATACGCAGTATTTT,CASSSEGLTDTQYF,-,-,TRBJ2-3,TRBV5-1
TGTGCCAGCAGCCAAGTAAGCGAACTCCGGGCCAGCCTAGGGGAGACCCAGTACTTC,CASSQVSELRASLGETQYF,-,-,TRBJ2-5,TRBV4-2
TGTGCCAGCAGCGAGGGGGGGGGAGACACTGAAGCTTTCTTT,CASSEGGGDTEAFF,few,-,TRBJ1-1,TRBV7-2
TGTGCCTCGAGGGACAGGGGGGAGTACGAGCAGTACTTC,CASRDRGEYEQYF,few,TRBD1,TRBJ2-7,TRBV12-3/TRBV12-4
TGTGCCAGCAGCTTATCGATGTCTAGTAGTTTCAATGAGCAGTTCTTC,CASSLSMSSSFNEQFF,few,-,TRBJ2-1,TRBV7-3
TGCAGTGCTTTCCCAGGACAGGGGAAAGGGGCTGAAGCTTTCTTT,CSAFPGQGKGAEAFF,few,TRBD1,TRBJ1-1,TRBV20-1
TGTGCCAGCAGTTTGACGTACACCGGGGAGCTGTTTTTT,CASSLTYTGELFF,few,-,TRBJ2-2,TRBV27
TGCAGTGCTAAGGCGGGGGGGGATTTGGATGAGCAGTTCTTC,CSAKAGGDLDEQFF,many,TRBD2,TRBJ2-1,TRBV20-1
TGTGCCAGCAGTAATACCGGGACAGGGATCACCGGGGAGCTGTTTTTT,CASSNTGTGITGELFF,-,TRBD1,TRBJ2-2,TRBV14
TGTGCCAGCAGCTTAGCGATCGGTATGAACACTGAAGCTTTCTTT,CASSLAIGMNTEAFF,-,-,TRBJ1-1,TRBV7-2
TGTGCCAGCAGCCTTCGTCGAGGGGGGAACGGGGAGCTGTTTTTT,CASSLRRGGNGELFF,-,-,TRBJ2-2,TRBV28
TGCAGTGCGCTGAGATGGGGACAGGGCGACGAGCAGTACTTC,CSALRWGQGDEQYF,few,TRBD1,TRBJ2-7,TRBV20-1
TGTGCCACCAGTGATCCCAGCGGGGGGAACACCGGGGAGCTGTTTTTT,CATSDPSGGNTGELFF,-,TRBD2,TRBJ2-2,TRBV24-1
TGTGCCAGCAGTCCTACCGGGACCACCACAGATACGCAGTATTTT,CASSPTGTTTDTQYF,few,-,TRBJ2-3,TRBV12-3/TRBV12-4
TGCAGCGTTGTTAGGACAGTCGCCGATGAAGCTTTCTTT,CSVVRTVADEAFF,few,-,TRBJ1-1,TRBV29-1
TGTGCCAGCAGCCCCTTTGGGGGGGCCAATAATTCACCCCTCCACTTT,CASSPFGGANNSPLHF,few,-,TRBJ1-6,TRBV3-1
TGTGCCAGCAGAACAACAGGTACAGCAGAGACCCAGTACTTC,CASRTTGTAETQYF,-,-,TRBJ2-5,TRBV27
TGTGCCAGCAGTGACTCCCGGACTAGCGGGGCCGGGGAGCTGTTTTTT,CASSDSRTSGAGELFF,few,TRBD2,TRBJ2-2,TRBV6-4
TGTGCCAGCCGCCGCGGGGGGTCTGCAGATACGCAGTATTTT,CASRRGGSADTQYF,-,TRBD2,TRBJ2-3,TRBV27
TGTGCCAGCAGTTTCAAGGGGAGGAACACTGAAGCTTTCTTT,CASSFKGRNTEAFF,-,-,TRBJ1-1,TRBV12-3/TRBV12-4
TGCTGTGCTAGAGATTTACGGGGGAGGTCCTACAATGAGCAGTTCTTC,CCARDLRGRSYNEQFF,few,-,TRBJ2-1,TRBV20-1
TGTGCCAGCAGCCTACCCGGGAGTACGAATGAGCAGTTCTTC,CASSLPGSTNEQFF,many,-,TRBJ2-1,TRBV7-3
TGCGCCAGCAGCTTGGTTGCTAGCGGGAGGGCCTCTCTCTCCTACGAGCAGTACTTC,CASSLVASGRASLSYEQYF,-,TRBD2,TRBJ2-7,TRBV5-1
TGCAGTGCTAGCCCGGGGACAGTGAACTATGGCTACACCTTC,CSASPGTVNYGYTF,-,TRBD1,TRBJ1-2,TRBV20-1
TGCGCCAGCAGCATATCAGCTAGCGGGAGGGATGAGCAGTTCTTC,CASSISASGRDEQFF,few,TRBD2,TRBJ2-1,TRBV5-1
TGTGCCAGCAGCGTAGCTACAGACACCGGGGAGCTGTTTTTT,CASSVATDTGELFF,few,-,TRBJ2-2,TRBV9
TGTGCCAGCAGTGAAGACGGGACAGATTACACAGATACGCAGTATTTT,CASSEDGTDYTDTQYF,-,TRBD1,TRBJ2-3,TRBV6-1
TGTGCCAGCAGCCGGGGGCATTCGAACACTGAAGCTTTCTTT,CASSRGHSNTEAFF,many,-,TRBJ1-1,TRBV9
TGCAGTGCTAGTCGGACTAGCGGCGCCGACGAGCAGTACTTC,CSASRTSGADEQYF,-,TRBD2,TRBJ2-7,TRBV20-1
TGTGCCATCAGTGGGGCCGGGACTAGCACAGATACGCAGTATTTT,CAISGAGTSTDTQYF,-,-,TRBJ2-3,TRBV10-3
TGTGCCAGCAGGGGGCGGGGGGTTGAGCAGTTCTTC,CASRGRGVEQFF,-,TRBD2,TRBJ2-1,TRBV28
TGTGCCAGCAGCATGACTAGCGGGAGTTACGAGCAGTACTTC,CASSMTSGSYEQYF,few,TRBD2,TRBJ2-7,TRBV6-1
TGCAGCCCTCTGGGTCTGGCAGGAAGCTCCTACGAGCAGTACTTC,CSPLGLAGSSYEQYF,-,-,TRBJ2-7,TRBV29-1
TGTGCCAGCACCCCCCCTCTAGCGGGGGCGAACACCGGGGAGCTGTTTTTT,CASTPPLAGANTGELFF,many,TRBD2,TRBJ2-2,TRBV12-3/TRBV12-4
TGTGCCAGCAGCTTAGGGGTGGCGGGGATGCAGACCCAGTACTTC,CASSLGVAGMQTQYF,few,-,TRBJ2-5,TRBV7-9
TGTGCCAGCAGTTGGGTTGGAGTAAACTATGGCTACACCTTC,CASSWVGVNYGYTF,-,-,TRBJ1-2,TRBV6-5
TGTGCCATCAGTGAGTCGTACTATGGCTACACCTTC,CAISESYYGYTF,-,-,TRBJ1-2,TRBV10-3
TGTGCCAGCAGTTATCTAGCGGGGGGATCGAATGAGCAGTTCTTC,CASSYLAGGSNEQFF,few,TRBD2,TRBJ2-1,TRBV28
TGTGCCATCAGCGGGACATCCGGGGAGACCCAGTACTTC,CAISGTSGETQYF,few,-,TRBJ2-5,TRBV10-3
TGTGCCAGCAGCCGAAACCCGCTAGCAGATACGCAGTATTTT,CASSRNPLADTQYF,few,-,TRBJ2-3,TRBV7-9
TGCAGTGCTAACTATGGCTACACCTTC,CSANYGYTF,many,-,TRBJ1-2,TRBV20-1
TGTGCCAGCAGCCAAGATTTGAGGGACCAAGAGACCCAGTACTTC,CASSQDLRDQETQYF,many,-,TRBJ2-5,TRBV3-1
TGTGCCAGCAGGGTGGGAAGGCCTCCCCCGAACACTGAAGCTTTCTTT,CASRVGRPPPNTEAFF,few,-,TRBJ1-1,TRBV6-1
TGTGCCAGCATCAACGGGTACACAGGGGGCGGTGGTACTGAAGCTTTCTTT,CASINGYTGGGGTEAFF,few,TRBD1,TRBJ1-1,TRBV6-1
TGCAGTGCTAGGACGACTAGCCTAAGCACAGATACGCAGTATTTT,CSARTTSLSTDTQYF,-,TRBD2,TRBJ2-3,TRBV20-1
TGTGCCAGCCGACTGAATAGCAATCAGCCCCAGCATTTT,CASRLNSNQPQHF,-,-,TRBJ1-5,TRBV6-1
TGCAGCGCTGTAGCTAATGAGCAGTTCTTC,CSAVANEQFF,many,-,TRBJ2-1,TRBV29-1
TGTGCCAGCAGCCCGGGACAGGGGGGACCCAACATTCAGTACTTC,CASSPGQGGPNIQYF,-,TRBD1,TRBJ2-4,TRBV12-3/TRBV12-4
TGTGCCAGCAGCTCGCAGGGGATCGCCTACGAGCAGTACTTC,CASSSQGIAYEQYF,few,-,TRBJ2-7,TRBV7-2
TGTGCCAGCACCCCACCCGCCAGGGTGATGGGAGATACGCAGTATTTT,CASTPPARVMGDTQYF,-,-,TRBJ2-3,TRBV12-3/TRBV12-4
TGTACCATCAGTTTACGACTAGCGGGATTACGGATGGAAGAGACCCAGTACTTC,CTISLRLAGLRMEETQYF,-,TRBD2,TRBJ2-5,TRBV12-3/TRBV12-4
TGCAGCGTTGGGACAGTAAACTCCTACGAGCAGTACTTC,CSVGTVNSYEQYF,-,-,TRBJ2-7,TRBV29-1
TGTGCCAGCAGCTTAGATAGGTTGAAGCAGTTCTTC,CASSLDRLKQFF,few,-,TRBJ2-1,TRBV11-3
TGCGCCAGCAGCCGCTACCTGGGGGGTCAGCCCCAGCATTTT,CASSRYLGGQPQHF,-,-,TRBJ1-5,TRBV4-1
TGTGCCAGCACCCGTTATAACCACCTCACCGGGGAGCTGTTTTTT,CASTRYNHLTGELFF,-,-,TRBJ2-2,TRBV13